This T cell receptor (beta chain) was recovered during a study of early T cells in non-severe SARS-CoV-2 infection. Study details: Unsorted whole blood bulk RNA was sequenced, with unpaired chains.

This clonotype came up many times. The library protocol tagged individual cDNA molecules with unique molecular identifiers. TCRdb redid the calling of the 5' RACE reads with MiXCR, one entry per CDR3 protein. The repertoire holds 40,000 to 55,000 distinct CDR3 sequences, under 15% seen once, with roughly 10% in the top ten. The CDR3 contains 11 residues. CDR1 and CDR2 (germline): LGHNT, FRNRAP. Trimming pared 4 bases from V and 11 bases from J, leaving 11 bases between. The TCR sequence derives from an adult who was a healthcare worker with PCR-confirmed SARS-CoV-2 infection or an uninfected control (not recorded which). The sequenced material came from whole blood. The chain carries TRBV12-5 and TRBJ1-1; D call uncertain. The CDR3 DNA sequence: TGTGCTAGTGGTTCTCCCCTAAACGCTTTCTTT. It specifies CASGSPLNAFF.